A single sample is the source of the 25 T cell receptor beta chains below, sequenced in a study of shared clonotypes between healthy human individuals. Data came from immunoSEQ multiplex PCR; TCRdb stores just in-frame clones and leaves some out. Among 950,000 to 1,300,000 clones listed, about 75% were seen once. Specimen: memory CD4+ T cells sorted from blood. Subset noted: CD45RA-negative fraction. The receptor set was obtained from a young man in good health.

The table lists this clone with a count of one. The chain links TRBV2 to TRBJ2-7, with no clear D. The CDR3 consists of 13 residues. From germline, CDR1 is SNHLY and CDR2 FYNNEI. Between the trimmed V and J ends, which lost 4 bases and 7 bases, there was a span of 14 bases. The CDR3 DNA is TGTGCCAGCAGTGGCGGCCCCTTCGCGGAGCAGTACTTC. The encoded protein is CASSGGPFAEQYF.

This clone was seen ten or more times. Distinct nucleotide sequences in the sample also encode this CDR3. The chain links TRBV19 to TRBJ1-1, with D unresolved. V was trimmed by 2 bases and J by 1 base, leaving 5 bases between them. The CDR3 is 13 residues long. The germline V gene has CDR1 LNHDA and CDR2 SQIVND (reference sequence). CDR3 in DNA: TGTGCCAGTAGTATACAAGGGAACACTGAAGCTTTCTTT. It yields the protein CASSIQGNTEAFF.

The chain couples TRBV19 to TRBJ2-1; weak D call: TRBD1 (6 bases). V was trimmed by 6 bases and J by 7 bases, leaving 19 bases between them. This CDR3 has 15 residues. Germline lookup yields CDR1 LNHDA and CDR2 SQIVND (reference sequence). Here the CDR3 reads CASRKSRDNWNEQFF. CDR3 bases: TGTGCCAGTAGGAAAAGCCGGGACAATTGGAATGAGCAGTTCTTC.

The V gene is TRBV27, the J gene TRBJ1-2; D is possibly TRBD1 (6 bases). This CDR3 is 16 amino acids long. Trimming took off 6 bases at V and 3 bases at J, with 20 bases between the two ends. Germline CDR1 reads MNHEY; CDR2 reads SMNVEV (reference sequence). CDR3 nucleotides: TGTGCCAGCAGCCCCTTCGTCGGAGGGGGTTACTATGGCTACACCTTC. Encoded protein: CASSPFVGGGYYGYTF.

The chain couples TRBV19 to TRBJ2-1; no clear D. The germline CDR1 and CDR2 sequences are LNHDA and SQIVND (reference sequence). CDR3 size: 13 residues. Trimming removed 5 bases from V and 6 bases from J, with 11 bases in between. The chain's CDR3 is CASSVTRRNEQFF. In nucleotides, the CDR3 is TGTGCCAGTAGTGTGACGAGACGCAATGAGCAGTTCTTC.

The chain joins TRBV9 to TRBJ2-1; no definite D call. Germline V gene sequence: CDR1 SGDLS, CDR2 YYNGEE. This CDR3 has 18 residues. The V and J ends lost 0 bases and 2 bases respectively, with 18 bases between them. CDR3 sequence (DNA): TGTGCCAGCAGCGTAGGAACCTTTGGACCCGTAACCTACAATGAGCAGTTCTTC. This codes for CASSVGTFGPVTYNEQFF.

The J gene is TRBJ2-5, the V gene TRBV5-4; 11 nucleotides align to TRBD2. Germline CDR1 SGHNT, CDR2 YYREEE (reference sequence). CDR3 length: 16 amino acids. The junction had 9 bases not matched to a gene; V was cut back by 4 bases and J by 4 bases. The CDR3, as DNA: TGTGCCAGCAGCAGCCTAGCGGGAGGCCCCCCAGAGACCCAGTACTTC. Encoded protein: CASSSLAGGPPETQYF.

This clone was counted between two and nine times. The rearrangement links TRBV28 to TRBJ1-5, with unresolved D. Trimming shortened V by 3 bases and J by 1 base, and 10 bases separated the two germline ends. Germline V gene sequence: CDR1 MDHEN, CDR2 SYDVKM. The CDR3 is 15 amino acids. CDR3 DNA sequence: TGTGCCAGCAGTTTTGAGGACGGGAGCAATCAGCCCCAGCATTTT. As protein: CASSFEDGSNQPQHF.

This clone occurred a few times. The rearrangement joins TRBV7-9 to TRBJ2-2; D might be TRBD1 (6 bases). The CDR3 runs to 14 residues. The V gene lost 3 bases and the J gene lost 4 bases, with 9 bases spanning the gap. Germline V gives CDR1 SEHNR, CDR2 FQNEAQ (reference sequence). The CDR3 sequence is CASSFARGTGELFF. The CDR3 DNA reads as TGTGCCAGCAGCTTCGCCAGGGGCACCGGGGAGCTGTTTTTT. Complete variable domain (other parts from reference TRBV7-9 and TRBJ2-2): DTGVSQNPRHKITKRGQNVTFRCDPISEHNRLYWYRQTLGQGPEFLTYFQNEAQLEKSRLLSDRFSAERPKGSFSTLEIQRTEQGDSAMYLCASSFARGTGELFFGEGSRLTVL.

The chain employs TRBV10-1 and TRBJ2-1; TRBD2 matches 11 bases. V gave up 3 bases and J gave up 6 bases; unmatched junction bases: 16. This CDR3 is built from 19 residues. Per the germline V gene, CDR1 is WNHNN and CDR2 is SYGVQD (reference sequence). The chain's CDR3 is CASSDGGRSGRAGVNEQFF. DNA for the CDR3: TGCGCCAGCAGTGATGGGGGCCGTAGCGGGAGGGCCGGGGTCAATGAGCAGTTCTTC.

The V and J genes are TRBV18 and TRBJ2-7; TRBD1 agrees at 12 bases. Germline loops: CDR1 KGHSH, CDR2 LQKENI. The CDR3 has 15 residues. V lost 5 bases to trimming and J lost 4 bases; unmatched junction nucleotides: 6. The CDR3 reads CASSGGTGGNYEQYF. The CDR3 DNA reads TGTGCCAGCTCAGGGGGGACAGGGGGCAATTACGAGCAGTACTTC.

The chain employs TRBV7-8 and TRBJ1-2; TRBD1 agrees at 11 bases. Looked up from germline, CDR1 is SGHVS and CDR2 is FQNEAQ. CDR3 size: 16 residues. The V gene end was trimmed by 3 bases and the J gene end by 4 bases; junction bases not matched to a gene: 7. The CDR3 loop reads CASSLGTGGRSYGYTF. The DNA of the CDR3 is TGTGCCAGCAGCTTGGGGACAGGGGGGCGTAGCTATGGCTACACCTTC. The complete variable domain, with remaining parts taken from reference TRBV7-8 and TRBJ1-2, reads GAGVSQSPRYKVAKRGQDVALRCDPISGHVSLFWYQQALGQGPEFLTYFQNEAQLDKSGLPSDRFFAERPEGSVSTLKIQRTQQEDSAVYLCASSLGTGGRSYGYTFGSGTRLTVV.

This clone occurred a few times. Other nucleotide sequences from this sample produce the same CDR3. The rearrangement uses TRBV7-9 and TRBJ1-1; no definite D call. This CDR3 is 14 amino acids long. Germline CDR1 SEHNR, CDR2 FQNEAQ (reference sequence). V was pared by 1 base and J by 1 base, with 7 bases between. Written as DNA, the CDR3 is TGTGCCAGCAGCTTAGGGACCGAGAACACTGAAGCTTTCTTT. Amino acids: CASSLGTENTEAFF.

The V gene is TRBV4-3, the J gene TRBJ1-2, with no clear D. The ends were cut back, 0 bases at V and 4 bases at J, with 12 bases in the middle. Germline V lookup: CDR1 LGHNA, CDR2 YSLEER. The CDR3 sequence is 15 residues long. Here the CDR3 reads CASSQDRAAAYGYTF. The CDR3 DNA is TGCGCCAGCAGCCAAGATCGCGCAGCGGCCTATGGCTACACCTTC.

This clone showed up just a few times. The chain is built from TRBV28 and TRBJ1-1, with D possibly TRBD1 on 5 matching bases. V lost 6 bases, J lost 8 bases, and 16 bases lay in between. The CDR3 spans 13 residues. CDR1 and CDR2 (germline): MDHEN, SYDVKM. CDR3 DNA sequence: TGTGCCAGCAGGGGGACGGTTTCGACCGAAGCTTTCTTT. Its protein product is CASRGTVSTEAFF.

This clone was picked up a small number of times. Possible read error: a much larger clone is one base away. In the same sample, other DNA sequences code for this CDR3. J is TRBJ2-7 and V is TRBV2; D unresolved. The length of the CDR3 is 10 residues. The V end was cut by 6 bases, the J end by 3 bases, with 3 bases between. Germline lookup yields CDR1 SNHLY and CDR2 FYNNEI. DNA for the CDR3: TGTGCCAGCAGAGACTACGAGCAGTACTTC. Protein product: CASRDYEQYF.

The chain combines TRBV11-2 with TRBJ1-1, with TRBD1 matching over 7 bases. V trimming: 5 bases; J trimming: 8 bases; junction bases outside the gene matches: 8. The CDR3 covers 13 residues. Germline loops: CDR1 SGHAT, CDR2 FQNNGV. CDR3 protein: CASSLPTGREAFF. Written as DNA, the CDR3 is TGTGCCAGCAGCCTACCGACAGGGAGAGAAGCTTTCTTT.

J is TRBJ1-3 and V is TRBV2; possible D gene TRBD1, 5 bases. The V and J ends lost 7 bases and 2 bases respectively, with 9 bases between them. The CDR3 is made up of 13 amino acids. CDR1 SNHLY and CDR2 FYNNEI come from the germline V gene. The CDR3 coding sequence is TGTGCCAGCACAGGGCAAGCTGGAAACACCATATATTTT. Encoded protein: CASTGQAGNTIYF. The full variable domain, its missing parts supplied by reference TRBV2 and TRBJ1-3, is EPEVTQTPSHQVTQMGQEVILRCVPISNHLYFYWYRQILGQKVEFLVSFYNNEISEKSEIFDDQFSVERPDGSNFTLKIRSTKLEDSAMYFCASTGQAGNTIYFGEGSWLTVV.

The chain has TRBV4-3 and TRBJ2-4; a weak D match, TRBD1 (5 bases). The CDR3 is made up of 17 amino acids. The germline V and J ends were trimmed by 1 base and 6 bases, with 19 bases remaining between them. Germline lookup yields CDR1 LGHNA and CDR2 YSLEER. As DNA, the CDR3 is TGCGCCAGCAGCCAAGTGCATCAGGGTGGATTCGGAAACATTCAGTACTTC. It encodes CASSQVHQGGFGNIQYF.

On this clone: Given a much more abundant clone one base away, this may be a read error. Other DNA sequences in the sample encode the same CDR3. The chain couples TRBV7-9 to TRBJ2-3; D unresolved. The CDR3 is 13 residues long. V was trimmed by 1 base and J by 0 bases, leaving 2 bases between them. The germline gives CDR1 SEHNR, CDR2 FQNEAQ (reference sequence). The CDR3 DNA follows: TGTGCCAGCAGCTTAGGGAGCACAGATACGCAGTATTTT. This sequence encodes CASSLGSTDTQYF.

The J gene is TRBJ1-2, the V gene TRBV4-1, with D perhaps TRBD1 (5 bases). V lost 2 bases and J lost 4, with 14 bases in between. The germline V gene encodes CDR1 MGHRA and CDR2 YSYEKL. The CDR3 runs 15 residues. The CDR3 reads CASSQTRDRIYGYTF. CDR3 DNA: TGCGCCAGCAGCCAAACGCGGGACCGAATCTATGGCTACACCTTC.

The chain employs TRBV28 and TRBJ1-2, with unresolved D. The CDR3 consists of 14 residues. V lost 5 bases and J 6 bases, leaving 16 bases between the germline ends. Germline V lookup: CDR1 MDHEN, CDR2 SYDVKM. The CDR3 is CASSPTTLIHGYTF. The DNA for the CDR3 is TGTGCCAGCAGTCCGACGACACTAATCCATGGCTACACCTTC.

The chain joins TRBV5-1 to TRBJ1-1; TRBD1 might be the D (6 bases). V was pared by 4 bases and J by 3 bases, with 13 bases between. Germline CDR1 SGHRS, CDR2 YFSETQ. This CDR3 has 14 amino acids. CDR3 DNA sequence: TGCGCCAGCAGCCCTGGGACACGCGACACTGAAGCTTTCTTT. This sequence encodes CASSPGTRDTEAFF.

This clone was seen a handful of times. V and J are TRBV2 and TRBJ2-1; 8 nucleotides agree with TRBD2. The germline V gene has CDR1 SNHLY and CDR2 FYNNEI. The ends lost 5 bases at V and 3 bases at J; junction bases unmatched: 9. CDR3 length: 16 amino acids. CDR3: CASSQGGGTLYNEQFF. CDR3 DNA: TGTGCCAGCAGTCAGGGCGGGGGGACCCTCTACAATGAGCAGTTCTTC.

The V and J genes are TRBV10-1 and TRBJ2-3; D is unresolved. The CDR3 extends over 16 amino acids. Germline V gives CDR1 WNHNN, CDR2 SYGVQD (reference sequence). The V and J ends lost 4 bases and 3 bases respectively, with 17 bases between them. CDR3 in amino acids: CASSAFGLLVTDTQYF. Here the CDR3 DNA reads TGCGCCAGCAGTGCGTTCGGCCTTTTGGTGACAGATACGCAGTATTTT.